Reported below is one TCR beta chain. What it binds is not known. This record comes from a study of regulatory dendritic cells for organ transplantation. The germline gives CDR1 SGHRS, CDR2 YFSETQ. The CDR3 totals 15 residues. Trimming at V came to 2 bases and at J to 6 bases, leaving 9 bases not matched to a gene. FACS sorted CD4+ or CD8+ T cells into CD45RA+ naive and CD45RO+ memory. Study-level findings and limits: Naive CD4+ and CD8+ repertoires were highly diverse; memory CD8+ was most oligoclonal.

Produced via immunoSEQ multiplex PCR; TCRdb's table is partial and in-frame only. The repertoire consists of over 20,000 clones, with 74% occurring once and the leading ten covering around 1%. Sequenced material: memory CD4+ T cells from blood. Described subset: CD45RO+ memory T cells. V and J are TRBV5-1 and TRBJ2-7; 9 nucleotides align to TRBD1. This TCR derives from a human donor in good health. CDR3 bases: TGCGCCAGCAGCTTCAACACCCCGGGACAGGGCGAGCAGTACTTC. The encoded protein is CASSFNTPGQGEQYF. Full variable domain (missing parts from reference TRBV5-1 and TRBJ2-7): KAGVTQTPRYLIKTRGQQVTLSCSPISGHRSVSWYQQTPGQGLQFLFEYFSETQRNKGNFPGRFSGRQFSNSRSEMNVSTLELGDSALYLCASSFNTPGQGEQYFGPGTRLTVT.